This is a list of T cell receptor beta chains from one sample in a study of CD8 T cells in Susac syndrome. A single record per CDR3 protein comes from TCRdb applying MiXCR to the immunoSEQ multiplex PCR reads. The sample has approximately 170,000 distinct CDR3 sequences; about 91% are singletons. Sequenced: CD4+ T cells from PBMCs. Receptors originate from a human donor in good health. Each CDR3 is given with its conserved first and last residue. The D gene is left open where the match is weak. Size is stated for part of the rows, as once, few or many counts, or as a class when the clone is expanded.

V gene,clone size,D gene,J gene,CDR3 DNA,CDR3 protein
TRBV12-3/TRBV12-4,few,.,TRBJ2-5,TGTGCCAGCAGTTCCCAGGGGGGGGAGACCCAGTACTTC,CASSSQGGETQYF
TRBV6-2/TRBV6-3,.,.,TRBJ2-4,TGTGCCAGCAGTCGCCCGGACCTAGCCAAAAACATTCAGTACTTC,CASSRPDLAKNIQYF
TRBV7-2,.,.,TRBJ1-1,TGTGCCAGCAGCCCCGACGTCCAGAGAGAAGCTTTCTTT,CASSPDVQREAFF
TRBV7-9,.,TRBD2,TRBJ2-4,TGTGCCAGCGCTAATATTCTGTCGGGAGGGCCCAAAAACATTCAGTACTTC,CASANILSGGPKNIQYF
TRBV6-5,.,.,TRBJ2-7,TGTGCCAGCAGACGTTTCGGGTCTGGGGTCTACGAGCAGTACTTC,CASRRFGSGVYEQYF
TRBV6-1,.,.,TRBJ1-6,TGTGCCAGCAGTGAAGCGAGACAGGATAATTCACCCCTCCACTTT,CASSEARQDNSPLHF
TRBV7-9,.,.,TRBJ2-7,TGTGCCAGCACCGGTGCTTACGAGCAGTACTTC,CASTGAYEQYF
TRBV5-1,.,.,TRBJ2-5,TGCGCCAGCAGCGGAGGGGGGCTACAAGAGACCCAGTACTTC,CASSGGGLQETQYF
TRBV29-1,.,TRBD1,TRBJ2-5,TGCAGCGTTGAAGACCCACAGGGGGAGGCCCAGTACTTC,CSVEDPQGEAQYF
TRBV18,few,.,TRBJ2-7,TGTGCCAGCTCACCCGGGACAAGCTCCTACGAGCAGTACTTC,CASSPGTSSYEQYF
TRBV7-2,.,TRBD1,TRBJ2-6,TGTGCCAGCAGAACAGGGGGCGCTGGGGCCAACGTCCTGACTTTC,CASRTGGAGANVLTF
TRBV4-1,.,TRBD1,TRBJ1-1,TGCGCCAGCAGCCCCACCGGGACAGCATCCAACACTGAAGCTTTCTTT,CASSPTGTASNTEAFF
TRBV6-1,once,.,TRBJ2-4,TGTGCCAGCAGTGAAGATAGAAGGAGCATTCAGTACTTC,CASSEDRRSIQYF
TRBV29-1,.,.,TRBJ1-2,TGCAGCGTCACACTGGCTGCCTATGGCTACACCTTC,CSVTLAAYGYTF
TRBV29-1,.,.,TRBJ2-4,TGCAGCGTCCTGACAAGCTTAGCCAAAAACATTCAGTACTTC,CSVLTSLAKNIQYF
TRBV6-6,once,.,TRBJ1-5,TGTGCCAGCAGTTACAGCACTTCTAATCAGCCCCAGCATTTT,CASSYSTSNQPQHF
TRBV28,once,.,TRBJ1-2,TGTGCCAGCAGTTTGACAGGACGCGGCTACACCTTC,CASSLTGRGYTF
TRBV6-5,.,.,TRBJ2-7,TGTGCCAGCAGTCGTCGTCAGGGGATCTACGAGCAGTACTTC,CASSRRQGIYEQYF
TRBV5-1,.,.,TRBJ2-2,TGCGCCAGCAGCTTAACGGTACCCGGGGAGCTGTTTTTT,CASSLTVPGELFF
TRBV27,.,.,TRBJ1-5,TGTGCCAGCAGTTCGGGGGGCATTAGCAATCAGCCCCAGCATTTT,CASSSGGISNQPQHF
TRBV2,.,TRBD1,TRBJ1-1,TGTGCCAGCATTCGGACAGGGGTGGGCACTGAAGCTTTCTTT,CASIRTGVGTEAFF
TRBV7-2,.,TRBD2,TRBJ2-2,TGTGCCAGCAGCCCCGGGACTAGCGGGGCGAACACCGGGGAGCTGTTTTTT,CASSPGTSGANTGELFF
TRBV20-1,.,TRBD1,TRBJ2-7,TGCAGTGCTAGAGATGTTGCGGGACAGGGGCCCTCCTACGAGCAGTACTTC,CSARDVAGQGPSYEQYF
TRBV11-2,.,.,TRBJ2-5,TGTGCCAGCAGCCTCCCGGTAATGGAGACCCAGTACTTC,CASSLPVMETQYF
TRBV6-4,.,.,TRBJ2-7,TGTGCCAGCAGTGACTCCCCAGGGTTATACGAGCAGTACTTC,CASSDSPGLYEQYF
TRBV28,.,.,TRBJ2-3,TGTGCCAGCAGTTTATACGGGGCAGGGAGCACAGATACGCAGTATTTT,CASSLYGAGSTDTQYF
TRBV18,.,.,TRBJ1-4,TGTGCCAGCTCACCACCTGAGGTTCGAGAAAAACTGTTTTTT,CASSPPEVREKLFF
TRBV7-2,.,.,TRBJ2-7,TGTGCCAGCCGAAGCTGGAGCAGGGGAACCTACGAGCAGTACTTC,CASRSWSRGTYEQYF